The next 23 T cell receptor beta chains were all read from a single sample in a study of cytomegalovirus exposure and HLA in healthy donors. 60 Vbeta and 13 Jbeta primers were used in PCR. The repertoire was sequenced with immunoSEQ multiplex PCR; TCRdb's copy has only in-frame clones and lacks some. The data contain 200,000 to 250,000 clones, approximately 80% of them singletons. Material for sequencing was PBMCs. Receptors originate from a woman aged 40 to 50 in good health and CMV-seronegative.

The chain couples TRBV6-4 to TRBJ2-7; 10 bases align to TRBD1. Germline CDR1 reads MRHNA; CDR2 reads SNTAGT. This CDR3 contains 13 residues. The V segment lost 4 bases and the J segment 7 bases; nucleotides outside the gene matches: 4. This chain's CDR3 is CASSVDRGLEQYF. The CDR3 DNA follows: TGTGCCAGCAGTGTCGACAGGGGGCTTGAGCAGTACTTC.

This clone was picked up a small number of times. This sequence joins TRBV6-5 and TRBJ1-6, with D possibly TRBD1 on 5 matching bases. CDR3 length equals 14 residues. Germline V gene sequence: CDR1 MNHEY, CDR2 SVGAGI. V was trimmed by 6 bases and J by 9 bases, leaving 15 bases between them. The CDR3 region is CASSRDGEGSPLHF. The CDR3 DNA reads as TGTGCCAGCAGCCGGGACGGGGAGGGTTCACCCCTCCACTTT.

CDR3 in amino acids: CASSQDRVRGEKLFF. CDR3 DNA: TGTGCCAGCAGCCAGGACAGGGTCCGGGGTGAAAAACTGTTTTTT. The chain uses TRBV7-9 and TRBJ1-4; TRBD1 matches 8 bases. CDR1 and CDR2 from the germline V gene are SEHNR and FQNEAQ (reference sequence). The CDR3 is 15 residues long. V was clipped by 5 bases and J by 7 bases; unmatched bases: 9.

This chain links TRBV2 with TRBJ2-5, with unresolved D. There are 10 residues in the CDR3. Trimming took off 6 bases at V and 5 bases at J, with 4 bases between the two ends. Germline CDR1 SNHLY, CDR2 FYNNEI. The CDR3 bases are TGTGCCAGCAGGCAGGAGACCCAGTACTTC. As protein: CASRQETQYF. The variable domain in full, with the rest retrieved from reference TRBV2 and TRBJ2-5, is EPEVTQTPSHQVTQMGQEVILRCVPISNHLYFYWYRQILGQKVEFLVSFYNNEISEKSEIFDDQFSVERPDGSNFTLKIRSTKLEDSAMYFCASRQETQYFGPGTRLLVL.

This sequence joins TRBV6-1 and TRBJ2-6; 7 bases agree with TRBD1. V shed 7 bases, J shed 0 bases, and the junction held 3 bases outside the gene matches. This CDR3 comprises 15 residues. Germline V gene sequence: CDR1 MNHNS, CDR2 SASEGT. CDR3 sequence: CASTGQSSGANVLTF. In DNA, the CDR3 is TGTGCCAGCACGGGACAGAGCTCTGGGGCCAACGTCCTGACTTTC.

This chain joins TRBV27 and TRBJ1-5, with D uncertain. The CDR3 is 16 residues long. Trimming pared 2 bases from V and 2 bases from J, leaving 13 bases between. From germline, CDR1 is MNHEY and CDR2 SMNVEV (reference sequence). CDR3 in DNA: TGTGCCAGCAGTTTACGCCTCGGGGTGGGCAATCAGCCCCAGCATTTT. This translates into CASSLRLGVGNQPQHF.

This sequence joins TRBV5-4 and TRBJ1-1; D call uncertain. Germline V gives CDR1 SGHNT, CDR2 YYREEE (reference sequence). This CDR3 region has 14 residues. V lost 2 bases to trimming and J lost 3 bases, with 11 bases between them. CDR3 DNA: TGTGCCAGCAGCTTAACGGTGGGAGACACTGAAGCTTTCTTT. It translates to CASSLTVGDTEAFF.

The chain employs TRBV7-3 and TRBJ1-6; D is undetermined. The V end was cut by 5 bases, the J end by 8 bases, with 22 bases between. Germline CDR1 is SGHTA and CDR2 is FQGTGA. The CDR3 covers 17 residues. The CDR3 nucleotides are TGTGCCAGCAGCCCCCGGGTAGGCCCCCCGGGTGATTCACCCCTCCACTTT. Translating it yields CASSPRVGPPGDSPLHF.

This rearrangement joins TRBV7-6 to TRBJ1-1; weak D call: TRBD1 (6 bases). The CDR3 contains 13 residues. V was clipped by 1 base and J by 4 bases, with 7 bases between them. The V gene's germline CDR1 is SGHVS and CDR2 FNYEAQ. The CDR3 loop reads CASSLDRATEAFF. As DNA, the CDR3 is TGTGCCAGCAGCTTAGACAGGGCCACTGAAGCTTTCTTT.

This chain uses TRBV19 with TRBJ2-3; 8 positions match TRBD2. This CDR3 contains 15 residues. Germline assignment: CDR1 LNHDA and CDR2 SQIVND (reference sequence). The ends lost 4 bases at V and 5 bases at J; junction bases unmatched: 8. The CDR3 bases are TGTGCCAGTAGTACCCCAGCAGCGGGGGTAGATACGCAGTATTTT. Protein product: CASSTPAAGVDTQYF.

This rearrangement joins TRBV5-6 to TRBJ2-5; 8 bases match TRBD1. The closer fit of TRBJ2-7 to the DNA end suggests the J call may be wrong. Per the germline V gene, CDR1 is SGHDT and CDR2 is YYEEEE. CDR3 size: 16 residues. In DNA form, the CDR3 reads TGTGCCAGCAGCTTGGGGACAGGGCCACACTCCTACGAGCAGTACTTC. It encodes CASSLGTGPHSYEQYF.

Remarks on this clone: Different DNA sequences within this sample yield the same CDR3. The rearrangement joins TRBV29-1 to TRBJ2-7; 8 bases align to TRBD2. The ends lost 6 bases at V and 3 bases at J; junction bases unmatched: 1. The CDR3 contains 11 residues. Germline loops: CDR1 SQVTM, CDR2 ANQGSEA. The CDR3 coding sequence is TGCAGCGTAGGGACTAGCTACGAGCAGTACTTC. It translates to CSVGTSYEQYF.

A note on this clone: In the same sample, other DNA sequences code for this CDR3. This chain joins TRBV18 and TRBJ1-1; D uncertain. Germline lookup yields CDR1 KGHSH and CDR2 LQKENI. CDR3 size: 12 residues. The V gene lost 2 bases and the J gene lost 3 bases, with 4 bases spanning the gap. The CDR3 loop reads CASSPSDTEAFF. For the CDR3, the DNA is TGTGCCAGCTCACCATCAGACACTGAAGCTTTCTTT. Filled out from reference TRBV18 and TRBJ1-1, the complete variable domain reads NAGVMQNPRHLVRRRGQEARLRCSPMKGHSHVYWYRQLPEEGLKFMVYLQKENIIDESGMPKERFSAEFPKEGPSILRIQQVVRGDSAAYFCASSPSDTEAFFGQGTRLTVV.

V gene TRBV15 combines with J gene TRBJ2-7, with 7 bases fitting TRBD1. Losses at the gene ends were 0 bases for V and 2 bases for J; bases not matched to a gene: 1. The CDR3 has 14 amino acids. Germline V gene sequence: CDR1 LNHNV, CDR2 YYDKDF (reference sequence). The CDR3 reads CATSRETGTYEQYF. CDR3 coding DNA: TGTGCCACCAGCAGAGAGACAGGGACCTACGAGCAGTACTTC.

The V call is TRBV15, the J call TRBJ1-2, with D possibly matching TRBD1 (5 bases). V lost 1 base, J lost 6 bases, and 12 bases lay in between. Germline lookup yields CDR1 LNHNV and CDR2 YYDKDF (reference sequence). The length of the CDR3 is 14 residues. This CDR3 is CATSRVGAVNGYTF. The CDR3 nucleotides read TGTGCCACCAGCAGAGTTGGGGCCGTGAATGGCTACACCTTC.

V is TRBV7-9 and J is TRBJ1-2, with D possibly being TRBD1 (5 bases). CDR1 SEHNR and CDR2 FQNEAQ come from the germline V gene (reference sequence). V lost 1 base and J lost 8, with 11 bases in between. The CDR3 has 13 residues. The CDR3 coding sequence is TGTGCCAGCAGCTTAGTACAGGAAGAAGGCTACACCTTC. Translating gives CASSLVQEEGYTF.

The chain employs TRBV6-6 and TRBJ1-5; D not certain. Germline lookup yields CDR1 MNHNY and CDR2 SVGAGI (reference sequence). The CDR3 has 14 amino acids. Trimming stripped 4 bases from V and 9 bases from J, with 16 bases between. The CDR3 reads CASSLLSSRRPQHF. For the CDR3, the DNA is TGTGCCAGCAGTTTGTTAAGTTCGAGGCGGCCCCAGCATTTT.

The rearrangement uses TRBV15 and TRBJ2-7; D is unresolved. The CDR3 loop spans 15 amino acids. Trimming removed 0 bases at V and 1 base at J, with 10 bases between. The germline V gene has CDR1 LNHNV and CDR2 YYDKDF (reference sequence). The CDR3 region is CATSRDRADSYEQYF. Written as DNA, the CDR3 is TGTGCCACCAGCAGAGATCGCGCGGATTCCTACGAGCAGTACTTC.

V gene TRBV7-9 combines with J gene TRBJ2-2; 11 nucleotides line up with TRBD2. After removal of 7 bases from V and 1 base from J, the junction contained 5 bases not matched to a gene. CDR1 SEHNR and CDR2 FQNEAQ come from the germline V gene (reference sequence). The CDR3 totals 16 residues. The CDR3 coding sequence is TGTGCCAGCACCCCACTAGCGGGGGAGAACACCGGGGAGCTGTTTTTT. This gives the protein CASTPLAGENTGELFF.

V gene TRBV19 combines with J gene TRBJ1-1; a possible D gene is TRBD1 (5 bases). V lost 5 bases and J 11 bases, leaving 24 bases between the germline ends. Per the germline V gene, CDR1 is LNHDA and CDR2 is SQIVND (reference sequence). The CDR3 is made up of 15 amino acids. CDR3 in DNA: TGTGCCAGTAGTCCCAGGACCGAGGCCTCGGGGGGTGCTTTCTTT. Residues: CASSPRTEASGGAFF.

J is TRBJ1-1 and V is TRBV5-1; 7 nucleotides agree with TRBD1. CDR3 length: 16 amino acids. Trimming cost V 0 bases and J 2 bases; bases outside gene matches: 7. Germline V gene lookup returns CDR1 SGHRS and CDR2 YFSETQ. The CDR3 loop reads CASSLEGAGANTEAFF. The CDR3 DNA reads as TGCGCCAGCAGCTTGGAGGGGGCAGGGGCAAACACTGAAGCTTTCTTT.

This chain links TRBV4-3 with TRBJ2-1, with TRBD2 identical over 10 bases. Germline CDR1 and CDR2: LGHNA and YSLEER. Trimming took 0 bases from V and 15 from J; bases not matched to a gene: 17. There are 17 residues in the CDR3. The CDR3 reads CASSQDSPRASGGPTFF. DNA of the CDR3: TGCGCCAGCAGCCAAGATTCCCCGCGGGCTAGCGGGGGCCCCACGTTCTTC.

With respect to this clone: The same CDR3 is also encoded by other DNA sequences in this sample. V and J are TRBV30 and TRBJ2-7; D possibly corresponds to TRBD1 (6 bases). From germline, CDR1 is GTSNPN and CDR2 SVGIG (reference sequence). The CDR3 runs to 15 residues. V lost 3 bases to trimming and J lost 2 bases, with 17 bases between them. The CDR3 DNA is TGTGCCTGGAGCGAACAACTGACAGGAGCCTACGAGCAGTACTTC. Its translation is CAWSEQLTGAYEQYF.